The 8 T cell receptor beta chains reported below all come from one sample, sequenced in a study of control samples from healthy donors and cancer patients (dated by TCRdb to 2020 to 2022). Library method: the immunoSEQ multiplex PCR assay. Drawn from immuneACCESS, this table holds only the in-frame rearrangements with V and J called that TCRdb kept. Clones are partly lost; checked studies trace under half to an unresolved V gene and leave the rest unexplained. The sample table lists about 120,000 clones, around 90% of them with a count of one. The ten biggest clones cover roughly 2.6% of the sample. Sequencing used blood. These receptors all come from a middle-aged man in good health.

The chain employs TRBV10-3 and TRBJ2-7, with TRBD1 identical over 9 bases. Per the germline V gene, CDR1 is ENHRY and CDR2 is SYGVKD. The CDR3 is 14 amino acids. The junction had 10 bases not matched to a gene; V was cut back by 6 bases and J by 7 bases. CDR3 bases: TGTGCCATCAGAGACAGGGGGAAAGGAAAAGAGCAGTACTTC. As protein: CAIRDRGKGKEQYF.

The chain uses TRBV2 and TRBJ2-7; the D is unclear. Germline loops: CDR1 SNHLY, CDR2 FYNNEI. V dropped 9 bases and J dropped 6 bases, with 12 bases sitting between them. CDR3 length equals 11 residues. This CDR3 is CASKTQFEQYF. For the CDR3, the DNA is TGTGCCAGTAAAACCCAGTTCGAGCAGTACTTC.

V usage is TRBV12-3 or TRBV12-4 and J usage is TRBJ2-3; D remains ambiguous. This CDR3 comprises 13 residues. V lost 1 base and J 1 base, leaving 3 bases between the germline ends. CDR3 sequence reads: CASSLERTDTQYF. The DNA for the CDR3 is TGTGCCAGCAGTTTAGAACGCACAGATACGCAGTATTTT.

The chain is built from TRBV7-9 and TRBJ2-2, with unresolved D. The germline gives CDR1 SEHNR, CDR2 FQNEAQ (reference sequence). Trimming cost V 3 bases and J 1 base, with 3 bases left between them. CDR3 length: 13 residues. CDR3: CASSFGNTGELFF. The CDR3 DNA reads as TGTGCCAGCAGCTTTGGGAACACCGGGGAGCTGTTTTTT.

The V and J genes are TRBV7-9 and TRBJ1-5; 7 positions agree with TRBD1. CDR1 is SEHNR, CDR2 FQNEAQ, per germline (reference sequence). The trim removed 1 base at V and 1 base at J, leaving 4 bases unmatched. The CDR3 is made up of 16 amino acids. The CDR3 region has the DNA TGTGCCAGCAGCTTAGAGACAGGGCTAAGCAATCAGCCCCAGCATTTT. Translation: CASSLETGLSNQPQHF.

V gene TRBV19 combines with J gene TRBJ1-1; TRBD1 aligns across 7 bases. Germline trimming cut 6 bases from V and 0 bases from J; bases unmatched to any gene: 10. This CDR3 contains 16 residues. Germline CDR1 reads LNHDA; CDR2 reads SQIVND (reference sequence). CDR3 in DNA: TGTGCCAGTAGCCCCGGACTACAGGGGATGAACACTGAAGCTTTCTTT. Its protein product is CASSPGLQGMNTEAFF.

In the case of this clone: The junction departs from germline at one end; a sequencing error may be responsible. The chain has TRBV7-2 and TRBJ1-2; TRBD1 might be the D (5 bases). The CDR3 loop spans 11 amino acids. Per germline, CDR1 SGHTA and CDR2 FQGNSA. The CDR3 sequence: CASSQSGGSAF. As DNA, the CDR3 is TGTGCCAGCAGCCAATCGGGGGGTTCGGCCTTC.

The gene calls are TRBV6-5 and TRBJ1-4; a weak D match, TRBD1 (6 bases). V was trimmed by 10 bases and J by 7 bases, leaving 19 bases between them. CDR1 and CDR2 (germline): MNHEY, SVGAGI. The CDR3 spans 14 residues. This chain's CDR3 is CATYTGGAGEKLFF. The CDR3 DNA reads TGTGCCACCTATACGGGGGGCGCCGGTGAAAAACTGTTTTTT.